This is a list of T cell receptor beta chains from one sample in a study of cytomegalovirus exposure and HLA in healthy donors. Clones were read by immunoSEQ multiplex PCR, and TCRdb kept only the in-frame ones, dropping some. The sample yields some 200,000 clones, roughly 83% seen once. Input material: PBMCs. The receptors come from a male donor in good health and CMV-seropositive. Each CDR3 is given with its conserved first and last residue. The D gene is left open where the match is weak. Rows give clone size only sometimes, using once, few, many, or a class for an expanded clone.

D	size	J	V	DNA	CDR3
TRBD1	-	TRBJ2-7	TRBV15	TGTGCCACCAGCAGAGGCTCGGGACAGGGAAGCTACGAGCAGTACTTC	CATSRGSGQGSYEQYF
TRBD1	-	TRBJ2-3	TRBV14	TGTGCCAGCAGTCTCACAGGGGTTACGCAGTATTTT	CASSLTGVTQYF
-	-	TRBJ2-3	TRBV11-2	TGTGCCAGCAGCTTAGCCAGGGGCACGCAGTATTTT	CASSLARGTQYF
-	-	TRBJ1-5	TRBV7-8	TGTGCCAGCAGCTTCGGTTCACCTCACTCCCAAAATCAGCCCCAGCATTTT	CASSFGSPHSQNQPQHF
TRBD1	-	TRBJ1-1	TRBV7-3	TGTGCCAGCAGCGCAGAGAGACAGGGGCGGAGGACCACTGAAGCTTTCTTT	CASSAERQGRRTTEAFF
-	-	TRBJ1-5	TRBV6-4	TGTGCCAGCAGCCCGAATCAGCCCCAGCATTTT	CASSPNQPQHF
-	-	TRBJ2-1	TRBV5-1	TGCGCCAGCAATGAAGAGACAGGTGGCAATGAGCAGTTCTTC	CASNEETGGNEQFF
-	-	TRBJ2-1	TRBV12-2	TGTGCAAGTCGCTTTCCGGGACAGGGTTTCTACAATGAGCAGTTCTTC	CASRFPGQGFYNEQFF
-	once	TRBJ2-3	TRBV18	TGTGCCAGCTCACAGAGCCCAGGGACAGATACGCAGTATTTT	CASSQSPGTDTQYF
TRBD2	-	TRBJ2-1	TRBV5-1	TGCGCCAGCAGAGGTAGCGGGAGAGGTAATGAGCAGTTCTTC	CASRGSGRGNEQFF
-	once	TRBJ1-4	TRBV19	TGTGCCAGTAGTATCGATCCCGGGAGTGAAAAACTGTTTTTT	CASSIDPGSEKLFF
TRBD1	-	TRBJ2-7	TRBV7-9	TGTGCCAGCAGCTTTAGAGGACAGGGCGCCTACGAGCAGTACTTC	CASSFRGQGAYEQYF
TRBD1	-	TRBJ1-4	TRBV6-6	TGTGCCACCAGGACAGGGGCCGAAAAACTGTTTTTT	CATRTGAEKLFF
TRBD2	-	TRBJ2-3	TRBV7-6	TGTGCCAGCAGCTATAGCGGGAGGTCCACAGATACGCAGTATTTT	CASSYSGRSTDTQYF
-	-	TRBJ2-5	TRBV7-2	TGTGCCAGCAGCCCAGGACTCAGAGAGACCCAGTACTTC	CASSPGLRETQYF
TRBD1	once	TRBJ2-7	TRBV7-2	TGTGCCAGCAGCATATCGGGACAGGGGTACGAGCAGTACTTC	CASSISGQGYEQYF
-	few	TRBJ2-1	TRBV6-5	TGTGCCGGACGGACCTCACAGGGTGGTGAGCAGTTCTTC	CAGRTSQGGEQFF
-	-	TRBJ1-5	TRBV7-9	TGTGCCAGTGCAGGGCAGGCCAATCAGCCCCAGCATTTT	CASAGQANQPQHF
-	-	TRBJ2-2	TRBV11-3	TGTGCCAGCAGCTTAGTATTGGGCGGGATATCCGGGGAGCTGTTTTTT	CASSLVLGGISGELFF
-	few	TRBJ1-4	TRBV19	TGTGCCAGTAGTATGGCCCCAGGCGCACCTGAAAAACTGTTTTTT	CASSMAPGAPEKLFF
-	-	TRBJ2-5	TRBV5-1	TGCGCCAGCAGCTTAAGACAGCAACAAGAGACCCAGTACTTC	CASSLRQQQETQYF
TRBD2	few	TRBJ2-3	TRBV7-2	TGTGCCAGCAGCTTAGTAACTAGCGGGAGAGGTTCGGATACGCAGTATTTT	CASSLVTSGRGSDTQYF
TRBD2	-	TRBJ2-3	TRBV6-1	TGTGCCAGCAGGCCTACTAGCGGGGGGATTGGTACGCAGTATTTT	CASRPTSGGIGTQYF
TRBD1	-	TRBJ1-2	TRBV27	TGTGCCAGCAGTCGCACCACAGGGGTAGACTATGGCTACACCTTC	CASSRTTGVDYGYTF